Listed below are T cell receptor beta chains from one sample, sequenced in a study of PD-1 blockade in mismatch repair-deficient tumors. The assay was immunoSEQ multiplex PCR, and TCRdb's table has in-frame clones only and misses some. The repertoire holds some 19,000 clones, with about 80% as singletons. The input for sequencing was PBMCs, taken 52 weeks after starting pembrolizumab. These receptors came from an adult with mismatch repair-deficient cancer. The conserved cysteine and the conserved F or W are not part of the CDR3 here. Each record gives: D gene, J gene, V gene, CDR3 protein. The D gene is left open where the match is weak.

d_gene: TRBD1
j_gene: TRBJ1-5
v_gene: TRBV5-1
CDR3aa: ASSFGTGEPQH

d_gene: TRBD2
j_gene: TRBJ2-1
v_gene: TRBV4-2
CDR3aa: ASSPRGTSGRARAQGQF

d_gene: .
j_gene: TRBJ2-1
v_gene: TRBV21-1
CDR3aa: ASFIGHNWAYEQF

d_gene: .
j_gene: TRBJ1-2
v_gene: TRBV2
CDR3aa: ASSWGGLNYGYT

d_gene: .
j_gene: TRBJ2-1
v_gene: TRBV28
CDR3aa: ASRAFNEQF

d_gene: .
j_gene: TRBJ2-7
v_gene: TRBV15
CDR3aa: ATSPPPRDSIPYEQY

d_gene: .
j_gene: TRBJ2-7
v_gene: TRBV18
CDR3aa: ASSPERIQEQY

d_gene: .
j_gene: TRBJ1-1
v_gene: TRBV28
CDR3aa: ASNSQGSGSSIEAF

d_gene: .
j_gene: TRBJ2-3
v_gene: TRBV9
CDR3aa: ASSVEGVYTDTQY

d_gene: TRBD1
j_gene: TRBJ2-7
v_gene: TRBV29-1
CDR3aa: SVDRDGYEQY

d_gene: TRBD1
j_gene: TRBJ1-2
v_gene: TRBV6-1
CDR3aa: ASSSWDREYGYT

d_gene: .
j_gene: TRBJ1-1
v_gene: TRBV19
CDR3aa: ASRLQGNTEAF

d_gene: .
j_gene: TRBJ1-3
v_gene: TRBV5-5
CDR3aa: ASSSSALSGNTIY

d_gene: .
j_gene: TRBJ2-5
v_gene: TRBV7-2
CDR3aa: ASSLVLGGETQY

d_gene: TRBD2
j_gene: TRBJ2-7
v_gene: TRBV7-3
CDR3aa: ASSLGGLDSSEQY

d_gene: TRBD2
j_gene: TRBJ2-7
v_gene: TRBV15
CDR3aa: ATSRDRASGSHEQY

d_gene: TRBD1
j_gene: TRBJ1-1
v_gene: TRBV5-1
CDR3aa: ASSWGGQGITEAF

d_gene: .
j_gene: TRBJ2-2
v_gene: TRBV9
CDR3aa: ASSVDIGATGELF

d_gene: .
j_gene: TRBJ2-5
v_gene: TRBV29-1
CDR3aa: SVSGGAGETQY

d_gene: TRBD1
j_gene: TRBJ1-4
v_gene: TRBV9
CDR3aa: ASSPRTGGLERKLF

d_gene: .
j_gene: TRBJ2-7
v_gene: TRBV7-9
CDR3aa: ASSLVNSPYEQY

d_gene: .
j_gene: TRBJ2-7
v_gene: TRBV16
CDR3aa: ASSQSRTPPSYEQY

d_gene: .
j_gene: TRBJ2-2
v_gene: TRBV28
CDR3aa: ASSTGSGTGELF

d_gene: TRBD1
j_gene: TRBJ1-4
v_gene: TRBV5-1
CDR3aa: ASSGQQGANEKLF

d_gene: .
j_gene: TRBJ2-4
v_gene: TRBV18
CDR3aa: ASSLTELLAKNIQY

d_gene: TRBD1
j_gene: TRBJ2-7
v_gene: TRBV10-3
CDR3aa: AISESGDREY

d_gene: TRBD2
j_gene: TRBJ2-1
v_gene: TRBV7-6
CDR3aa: ASSQLAGLLSGEQF

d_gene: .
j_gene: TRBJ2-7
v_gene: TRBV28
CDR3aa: ASSPRAGQTHYEQY

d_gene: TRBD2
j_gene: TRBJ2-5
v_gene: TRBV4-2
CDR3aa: ASSQTLGGPKETQY

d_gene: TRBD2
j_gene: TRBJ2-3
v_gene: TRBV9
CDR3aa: ASSDLAGVDTQY

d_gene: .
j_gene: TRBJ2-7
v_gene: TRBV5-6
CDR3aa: ASSLVQPSYEQY

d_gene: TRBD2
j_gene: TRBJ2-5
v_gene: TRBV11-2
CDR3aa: ASSVGGAGVRETQY

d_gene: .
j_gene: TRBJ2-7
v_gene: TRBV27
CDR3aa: ASSTGQQQY

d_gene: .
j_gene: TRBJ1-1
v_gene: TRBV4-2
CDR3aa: ASSPRGFANTEAF

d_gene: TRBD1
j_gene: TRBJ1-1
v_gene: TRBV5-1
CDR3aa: ASSWPYGQENTEAF

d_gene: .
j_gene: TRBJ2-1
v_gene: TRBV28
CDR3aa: ASSPGAGGGYNEQF

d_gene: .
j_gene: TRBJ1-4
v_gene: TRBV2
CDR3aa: ASSETSQGGEKLF

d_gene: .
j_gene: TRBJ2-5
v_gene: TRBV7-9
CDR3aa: ASSRPTGGEETQY

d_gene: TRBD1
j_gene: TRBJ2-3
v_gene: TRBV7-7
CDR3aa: ASSLDRVTDTQY

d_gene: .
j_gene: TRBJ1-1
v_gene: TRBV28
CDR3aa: ASSPGGGHTEAF

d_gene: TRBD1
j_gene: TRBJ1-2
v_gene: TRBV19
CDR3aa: ASSTTGQGRSYGYT